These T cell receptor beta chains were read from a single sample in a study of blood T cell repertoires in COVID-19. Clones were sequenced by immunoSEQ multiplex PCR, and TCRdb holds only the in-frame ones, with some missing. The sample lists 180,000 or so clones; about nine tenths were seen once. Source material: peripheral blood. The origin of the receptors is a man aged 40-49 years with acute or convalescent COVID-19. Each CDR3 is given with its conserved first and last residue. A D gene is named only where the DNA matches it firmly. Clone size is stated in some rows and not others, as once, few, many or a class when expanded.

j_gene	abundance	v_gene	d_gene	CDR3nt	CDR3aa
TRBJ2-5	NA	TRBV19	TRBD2	TGTGCCAGTAGTATGCGGCTAGCGGTCCAAGAGACCCAGTACTTC	CASSMRLAVQETQYF
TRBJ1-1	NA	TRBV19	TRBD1	TGTGCCAGTAGTATCAGGGGGCGAGGGAACACTGAAGCTTTCTTT	CASSIRGRGNTEAFF
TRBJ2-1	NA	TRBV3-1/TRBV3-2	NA	TGTGCCAGCAGCCGAGGAGGGACCGAAAGCTACAATGAGCAGTTCTTC	CASSRGGTESYNEQFF
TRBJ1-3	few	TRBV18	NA	TGTGCCAGCTCACCACTAGGAGGGACCTCTGGAAACACCATATATTTT	CASSPLGGTSGNTIYF
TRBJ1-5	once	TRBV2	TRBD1	TGTGCCAGCAGGGGGACAGGGTCTAGCAATCAGCCCCAGCATTTT	CASRGTGSSNQPQHF
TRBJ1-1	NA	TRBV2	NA	TGTGCCAGCAGTGAATTCATGAACACTGAAGCTTTCTTT	CASSEFMNTEAFF
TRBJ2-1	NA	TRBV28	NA	TGTGCCAGCAGTCGGGACACGGCGAAGGGAAATGAGCAGTTCTTC	CASSRDTAKGNEQFF
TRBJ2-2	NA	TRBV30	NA	TGTGCCTGGGGAACCGGGACTAACACCGGGGAGCTGTTTTTT	CAWGTGTNTGELFF
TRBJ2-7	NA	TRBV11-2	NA	TGTGCCAGCAGCTTAGGGGGGCTAGACGAGCAGTACTTC	CASSLGGLDEQYF
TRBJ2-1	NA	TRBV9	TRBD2	TGTGCCAGCAGCCCCGGGTGGACTAGCAATGAGCAGTTCTTC	CASSPGWTSNEQFF
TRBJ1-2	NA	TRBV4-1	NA	TGCGCCAGCACCCCTCGTTCCGGGGGTAACTATGGCTACACCTTC	CASTPRSGGNYGYTF
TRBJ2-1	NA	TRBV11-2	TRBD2	TGTGCCAGCAGCTTAGTACTAGCGGGGGGTGGCGATGAGCAGTTCTTC	CASSLVLAGGGDEQFF
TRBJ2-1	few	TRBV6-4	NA	TGTGCCAGCAGTAGAAGGGGGAGGGGCGATGAGCAGTTCTTC	CASSRRGRGDEQFF
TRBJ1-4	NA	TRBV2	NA	TGTGCCAGCAGTGAAGTGGGCAGGGTTAGAACTAATGAAAAACTGTTTTTT	CASSEVGRVRTNEKLFF
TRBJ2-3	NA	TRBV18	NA	TGTGCCAGCTCACCTTCCTCCACAGATACGCAGTATTTT	CASSPSSTDTQYF
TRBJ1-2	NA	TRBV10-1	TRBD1	TGCGCCAGCAGTGAGGGGACAGCCTATGGCTACACCTTC	CASSEGTAYGYTF
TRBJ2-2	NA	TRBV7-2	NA	TGTGCCAGCAGCTTAGCAGGAGGGAAGGCGTCCGGGGAGCTGTTTTTT	CASSLAGGKASGELFF
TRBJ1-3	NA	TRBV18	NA	TGTGCCAGCTCACCACCAGAGTTCAGAAACACCATATATTTT	CASSPPEFRNTIYF
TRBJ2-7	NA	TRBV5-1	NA	TGCGCCAGCAGCTTGGGAGGGATCGACGAGCAGTACTTC	CASSLGGIDEQYF